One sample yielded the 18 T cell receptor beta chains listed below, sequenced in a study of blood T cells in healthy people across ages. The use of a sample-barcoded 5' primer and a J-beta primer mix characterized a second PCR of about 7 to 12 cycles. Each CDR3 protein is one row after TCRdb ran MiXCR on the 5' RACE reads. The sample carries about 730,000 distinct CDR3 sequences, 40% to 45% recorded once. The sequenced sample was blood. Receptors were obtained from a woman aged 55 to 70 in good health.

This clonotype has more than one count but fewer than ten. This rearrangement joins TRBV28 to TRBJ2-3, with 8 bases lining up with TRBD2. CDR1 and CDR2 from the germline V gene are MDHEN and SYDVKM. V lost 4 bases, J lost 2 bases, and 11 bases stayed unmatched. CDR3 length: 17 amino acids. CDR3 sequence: CASSWGITAGATDTQYF. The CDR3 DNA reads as TGTGCCAGCAGTTGGGGAATTACAGCGGGAGCCACAGATACGCAGTATTTT.

The CDR3 protein is CASSPASGGAYNEQFF. The CDR3 bases are TGTGCCAGCAGTCCAGCCTCAGGGGGCGCATACAATGAGCAGTTCTTC. The V gene is TRBV28, the J gene TRBJ2-1; TRBD1 matches at 8 bases. Trimming took 5 bases from V and 4 from J; bases not matched to a gene: 10. This CDR3 region has 16 residues. Germline CDR1 MDHEN, CDR2 SYDVKM.

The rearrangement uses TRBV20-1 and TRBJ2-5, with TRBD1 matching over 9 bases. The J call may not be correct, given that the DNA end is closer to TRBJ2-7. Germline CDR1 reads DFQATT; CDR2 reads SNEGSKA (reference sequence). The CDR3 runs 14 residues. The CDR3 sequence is CSATYGQGTYEQYF. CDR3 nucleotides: TGCAGTGCTACATATGGACAGGGGACCTACGAGCAGTACTTC.

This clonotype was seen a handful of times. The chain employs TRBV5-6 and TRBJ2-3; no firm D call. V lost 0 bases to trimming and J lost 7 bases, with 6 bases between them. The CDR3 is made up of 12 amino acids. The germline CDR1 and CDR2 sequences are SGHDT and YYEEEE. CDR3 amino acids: CASSLAANTQYF. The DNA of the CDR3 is TGTGCCAGCAGCTTGGCTGCGAATACGCAGTATTTT.

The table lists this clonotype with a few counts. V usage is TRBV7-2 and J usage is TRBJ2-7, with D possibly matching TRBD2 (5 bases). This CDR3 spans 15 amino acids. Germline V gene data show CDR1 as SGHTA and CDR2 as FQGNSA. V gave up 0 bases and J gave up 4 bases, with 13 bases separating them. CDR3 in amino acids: CASSLATATGYEQYF. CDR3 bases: TGTGCCAGCAGCTTAGCTACGGCAACGGGGTACGAGCAGTACTTC. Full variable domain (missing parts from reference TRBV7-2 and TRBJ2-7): GAGVSQSPSNKVTEKGKDVELRCDPISGHTALYWYRQSLGQGLEFLIYFQGNSAPDKSGLPSDRFSAERTGGSVSTLTIQRTQQEDSAVYLCASSLATATGYEQYFGPGTRLTVT.

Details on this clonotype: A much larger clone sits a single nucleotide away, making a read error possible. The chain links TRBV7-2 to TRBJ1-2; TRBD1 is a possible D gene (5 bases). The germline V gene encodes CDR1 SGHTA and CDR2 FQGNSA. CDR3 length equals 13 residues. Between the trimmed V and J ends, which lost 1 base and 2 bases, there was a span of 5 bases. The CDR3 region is CTSSLDRNYGYTF. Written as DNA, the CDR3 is TGTACCAGCAGCTTAGACAGGAACTATGGCTACACCTTC.

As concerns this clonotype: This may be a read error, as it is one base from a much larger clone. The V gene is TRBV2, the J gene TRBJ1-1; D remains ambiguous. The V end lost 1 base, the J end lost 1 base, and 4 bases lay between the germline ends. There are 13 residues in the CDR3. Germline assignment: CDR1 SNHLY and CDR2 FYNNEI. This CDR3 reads CASSEDGNTEAFF. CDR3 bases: TGTGCCAGCAGTGAAGACGGGAACACTGAAGCTTTCTTT.

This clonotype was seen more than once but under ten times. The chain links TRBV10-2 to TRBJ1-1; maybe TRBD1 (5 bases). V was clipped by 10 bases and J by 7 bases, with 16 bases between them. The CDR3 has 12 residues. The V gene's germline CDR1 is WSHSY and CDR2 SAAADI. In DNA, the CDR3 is TGCGCCACCAGGGAACCTTGGGGTGAAGCTTTCTTT. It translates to CATREPWGEAFF.

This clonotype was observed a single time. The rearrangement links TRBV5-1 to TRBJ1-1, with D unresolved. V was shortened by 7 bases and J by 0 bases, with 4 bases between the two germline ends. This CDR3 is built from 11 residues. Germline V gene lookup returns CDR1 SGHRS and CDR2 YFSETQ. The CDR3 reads CASLLNTEAFF. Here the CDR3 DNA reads TGCGCCAGCCTGTTGAACACTGAAGCTTTCTTT.

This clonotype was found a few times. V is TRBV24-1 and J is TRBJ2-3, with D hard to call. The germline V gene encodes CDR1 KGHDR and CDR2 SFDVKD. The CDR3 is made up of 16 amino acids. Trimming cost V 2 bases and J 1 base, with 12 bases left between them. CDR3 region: CATSDSGRSRTDTQYF. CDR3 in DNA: TGTGCCACCAGTGATTCGGGTCGGAGCCGCACAGATACGCAGTATTTT.

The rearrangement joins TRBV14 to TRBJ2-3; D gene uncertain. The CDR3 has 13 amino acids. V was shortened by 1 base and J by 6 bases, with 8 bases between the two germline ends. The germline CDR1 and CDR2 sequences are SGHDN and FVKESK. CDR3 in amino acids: CASSQGGQDTQYF. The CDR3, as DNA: TGTGCCAGCAGCCAAGGCGGTCAGGATACGCAGTATTTT.

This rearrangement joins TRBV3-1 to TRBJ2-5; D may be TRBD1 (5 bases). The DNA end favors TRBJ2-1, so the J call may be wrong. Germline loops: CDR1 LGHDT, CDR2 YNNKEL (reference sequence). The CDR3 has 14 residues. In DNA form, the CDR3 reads TGTGCCAGCAGCCAATTAGACAGCCAAGAGACCCAGTTCTTC. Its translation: CASSQLDSQETQFF.

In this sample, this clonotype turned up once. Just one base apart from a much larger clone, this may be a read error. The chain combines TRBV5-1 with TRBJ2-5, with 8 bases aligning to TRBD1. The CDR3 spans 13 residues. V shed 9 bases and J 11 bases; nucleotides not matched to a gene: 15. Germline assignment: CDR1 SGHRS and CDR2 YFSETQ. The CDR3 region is CATGEDRVGGQYF. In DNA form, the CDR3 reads TGCGCCACCGGCGAGGACAGGGTTGGAGGGCAGTACTTC.

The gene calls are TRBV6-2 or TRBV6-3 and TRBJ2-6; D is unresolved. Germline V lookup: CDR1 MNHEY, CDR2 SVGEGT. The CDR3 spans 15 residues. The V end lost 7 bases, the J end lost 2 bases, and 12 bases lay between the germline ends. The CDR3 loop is CASMSRVPGANVLTF. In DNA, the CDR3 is TGTGCCAGCATGTCACGGGTACCTGGGGCCAACGTCCTGACTTTC.

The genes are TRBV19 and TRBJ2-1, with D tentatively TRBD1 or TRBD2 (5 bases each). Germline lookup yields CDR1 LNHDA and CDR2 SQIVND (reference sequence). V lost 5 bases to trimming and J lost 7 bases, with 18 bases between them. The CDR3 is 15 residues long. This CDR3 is CASSVRDQPRNEQFF. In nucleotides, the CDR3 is TGTGCCAGTAGTGTCCGGGACCAGCCTCGGAATGAGCAGTTCTTC. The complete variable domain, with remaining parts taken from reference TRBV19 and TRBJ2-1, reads DGGITQSPKYLFRKEGQNVTLSCEQNLNHDAMYWYRQDPGQGLRLIYYSQIVNDFQKGDIAEGYSVSREKKESFPLTVTSAQKNPTAFYLCASSVRDQPRNEQFFGPGTRLTVL.

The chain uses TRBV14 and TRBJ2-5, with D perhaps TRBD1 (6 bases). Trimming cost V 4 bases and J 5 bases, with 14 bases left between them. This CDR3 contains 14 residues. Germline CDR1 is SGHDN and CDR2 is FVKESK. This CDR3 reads CASSPQGWAETQYF. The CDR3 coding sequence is TGTGCCAGCAGCCCACAGGGTTGGGCGGAGACCCAGTACTTC.

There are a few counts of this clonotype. The CDR3 coding sequence is TGTGCCAGCAGCTTTTCCGGGACAGGGCACAATGAGCAGTTCTTC. Protein product: CASSFSGTGHNEQFF. The V call is TRBV7-3, the J call TRBJ2-1; 9 bases are shared with TRBD1. Trimming cost V 3 bases and J 5 bases; bases outside gene matches: 5. The CDR3 extends over 15 amino acids. Germline-derived CDR1 and CDR2 are SGHTA and FQGTGA.

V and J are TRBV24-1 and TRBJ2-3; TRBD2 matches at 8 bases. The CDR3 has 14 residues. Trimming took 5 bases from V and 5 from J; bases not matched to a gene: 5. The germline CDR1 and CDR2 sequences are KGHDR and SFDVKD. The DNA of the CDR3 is TGTGCCACCAGTGCGACTAGCGCGGGAGATACGCAGTATTTT. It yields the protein CATSATSAGDTQYF.